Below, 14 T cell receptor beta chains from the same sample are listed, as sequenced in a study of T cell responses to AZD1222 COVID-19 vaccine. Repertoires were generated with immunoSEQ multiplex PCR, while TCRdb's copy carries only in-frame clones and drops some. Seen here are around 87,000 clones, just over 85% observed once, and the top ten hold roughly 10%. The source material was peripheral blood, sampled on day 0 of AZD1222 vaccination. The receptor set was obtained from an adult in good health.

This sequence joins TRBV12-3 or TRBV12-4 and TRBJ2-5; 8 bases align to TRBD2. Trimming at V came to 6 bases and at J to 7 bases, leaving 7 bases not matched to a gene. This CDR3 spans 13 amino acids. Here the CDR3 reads CASRPTGGGTQYF. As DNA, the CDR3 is TGTGCCAGCAGGCCCACGGGAGGGGGGACCCAGTACTTC.

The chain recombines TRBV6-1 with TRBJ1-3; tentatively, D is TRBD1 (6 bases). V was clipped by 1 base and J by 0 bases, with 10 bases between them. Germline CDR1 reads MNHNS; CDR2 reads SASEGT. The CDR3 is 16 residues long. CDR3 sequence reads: CASSEVDRISGNTIYF. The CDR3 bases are TGTGCCAGCAGTGAAGTCGACAGGATCTCTGGAAACACCATATATTTT.

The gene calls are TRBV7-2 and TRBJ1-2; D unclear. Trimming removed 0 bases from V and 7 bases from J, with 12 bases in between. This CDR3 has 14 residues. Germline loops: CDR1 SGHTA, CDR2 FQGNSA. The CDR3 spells CASSLAKDPGGYTF. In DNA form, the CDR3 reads TGTGCCAGCAGCTTAGCCAAAGACCCCGGTGGCTACACCTTC.

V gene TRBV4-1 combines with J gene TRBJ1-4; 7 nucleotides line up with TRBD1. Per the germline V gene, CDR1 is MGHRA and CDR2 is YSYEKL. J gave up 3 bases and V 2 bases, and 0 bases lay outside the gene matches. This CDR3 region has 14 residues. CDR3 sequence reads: CASSQQGANEKLFF. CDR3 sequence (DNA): TGCGCCAGCAGCCAACAGGGGGCTAATGAAAAACTGTTTTTT.

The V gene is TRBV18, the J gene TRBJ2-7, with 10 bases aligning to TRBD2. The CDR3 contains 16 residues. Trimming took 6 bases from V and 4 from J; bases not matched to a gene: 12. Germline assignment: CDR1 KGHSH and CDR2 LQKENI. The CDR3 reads CASSQGGGTSEYEQYF. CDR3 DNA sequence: TGTGCCAGCTCCCAGGGAGGAGGGACTAGCGAGTACGAGCAGTACTTC.

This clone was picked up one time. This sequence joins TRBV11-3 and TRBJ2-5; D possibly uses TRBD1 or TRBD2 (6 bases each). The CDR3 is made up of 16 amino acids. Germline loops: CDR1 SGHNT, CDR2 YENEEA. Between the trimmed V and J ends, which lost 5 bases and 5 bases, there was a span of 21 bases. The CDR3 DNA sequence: TGTGCCAGCAGCCCAGGGGTTTCCGGGGGCAAGGAGACCCAGTACTTC. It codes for CASSPGVSGGKETQYF.

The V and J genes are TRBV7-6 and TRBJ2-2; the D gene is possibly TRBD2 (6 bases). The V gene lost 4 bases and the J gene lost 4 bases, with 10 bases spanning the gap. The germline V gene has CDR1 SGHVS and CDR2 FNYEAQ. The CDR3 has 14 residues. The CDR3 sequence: CASSSGGSTGELFF. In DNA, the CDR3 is TGTGCCAGCAGCTCCGGGGGTAGCACCGGGGAGCTGTTTTTT.

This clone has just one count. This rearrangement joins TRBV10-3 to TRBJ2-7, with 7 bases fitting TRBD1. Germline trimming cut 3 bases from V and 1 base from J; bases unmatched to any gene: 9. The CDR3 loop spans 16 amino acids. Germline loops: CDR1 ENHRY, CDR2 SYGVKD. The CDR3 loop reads CAISEPGQALSYEQYF. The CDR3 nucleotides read TGTGCCATCAGTGAACCCGGACAGGCCTTATCCTACGAGCAGTACTTC.

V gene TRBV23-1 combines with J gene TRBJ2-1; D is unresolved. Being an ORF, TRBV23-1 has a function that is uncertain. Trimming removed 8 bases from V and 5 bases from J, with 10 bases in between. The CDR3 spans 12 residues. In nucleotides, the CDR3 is TGCGCCAGCCCCCGGGCTCACAATGAGCAGTTCTTC. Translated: CASPRAHNEQFF.

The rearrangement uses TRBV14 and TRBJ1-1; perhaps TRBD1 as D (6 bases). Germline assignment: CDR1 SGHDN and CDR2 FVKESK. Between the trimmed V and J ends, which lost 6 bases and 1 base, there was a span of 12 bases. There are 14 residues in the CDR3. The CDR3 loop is CASSRRGRNTEAFF. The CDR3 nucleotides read TGTGCCAGCAGTCGCAGGGGAAGGAACACTGAAGCTTTCTTT. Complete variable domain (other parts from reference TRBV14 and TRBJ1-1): EAGVTQFPSHSVIEKGQTVTLRCDPISGHDNLYWYRRVMGKEIKFLLHFVKESKQDESGMPNNRFLAERTGGTYSTLKVQPAELEDSGVYFCASSRRGRNTEAFFGQGTRLTVV.

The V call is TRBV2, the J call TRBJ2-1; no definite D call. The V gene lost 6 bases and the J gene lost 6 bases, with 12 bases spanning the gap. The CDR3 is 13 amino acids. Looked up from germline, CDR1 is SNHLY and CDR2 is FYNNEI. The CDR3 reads CASRALPGNEQFF. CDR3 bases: TGTGCCAGCAGGGCGCTCCCGGGCAATGAGCAGTTCTTC.

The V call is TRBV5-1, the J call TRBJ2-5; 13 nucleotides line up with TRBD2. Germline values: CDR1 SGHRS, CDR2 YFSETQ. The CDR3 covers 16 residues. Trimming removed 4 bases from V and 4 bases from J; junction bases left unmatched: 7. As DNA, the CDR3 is TGCGCCAGCAGCCTATCGGGACTAGCGGGGATAGAGACCCAGTACTTC. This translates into CASSLSGLAGIETQYF.

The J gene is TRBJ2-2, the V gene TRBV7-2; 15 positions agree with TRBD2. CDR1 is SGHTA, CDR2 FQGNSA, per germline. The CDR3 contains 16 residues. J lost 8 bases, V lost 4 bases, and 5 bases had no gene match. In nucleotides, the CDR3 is TGTGCCAGCAGCTCGGGACTAGCGGGAGGTTTAGGGGAGCTGTTTTTT. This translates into CASSSGLAGGLGELFF.

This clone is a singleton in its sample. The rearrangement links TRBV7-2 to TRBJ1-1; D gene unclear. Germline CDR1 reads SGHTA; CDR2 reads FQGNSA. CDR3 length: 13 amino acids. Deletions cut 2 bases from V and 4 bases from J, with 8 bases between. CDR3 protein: CASSLSAGTEAFF. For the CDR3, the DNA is TGTGCCAGCAGCTTAAGTGCGGGCACTGAAGCTTTCTTT.